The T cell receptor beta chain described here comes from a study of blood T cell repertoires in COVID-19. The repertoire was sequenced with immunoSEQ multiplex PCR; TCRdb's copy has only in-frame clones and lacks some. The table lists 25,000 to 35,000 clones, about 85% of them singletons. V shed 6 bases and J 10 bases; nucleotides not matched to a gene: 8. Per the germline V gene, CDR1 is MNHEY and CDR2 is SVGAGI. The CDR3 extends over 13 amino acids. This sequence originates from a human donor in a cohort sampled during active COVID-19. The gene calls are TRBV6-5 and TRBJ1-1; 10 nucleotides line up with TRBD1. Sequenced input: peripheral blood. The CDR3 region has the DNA TGTGCCAGCAGGGCGATAGGGACAGGGGTAGCTTTCTTT. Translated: CASRAIGTGVAFF.